The clone carrying this T cell receptor beta chain turned up a few times. Its antigen is as yet unknown. CDR3 length: 16 amino acids. V lost 3 bases and J 0 bases, leaving 13 bases between the germline ends. Per germline, CDR1 SGHKS and CDR2 YYEKEE (reference sequence). This record comes from a study of blood T cells in healthy people across ages. General observations from the study: Long-lived and aged donors differed, with more naive CD4+ cells and higher diversity in the long-lived.

Primed by a sample-barcoded 5' primer and a J-beta primer mix, a second PCR proceeded for about 7 to 11 cycles. TCRdb analysed the 5' RACE reads with MiXCR anew, one entry per CDR3 protein. The sample records 1.5 million to 2 million distinct CDR3 sequences, 25% to 30% being singletons. The rearrangement uses TRBV5-5 and TRBJ1-3; D uncertain. Sample: blood. This sequence was found in a woman aged 25 to 39 in good health. This chain's CDR3 is CASSSRALASGNTIYF. The CDR3 nucleotides are TGTGCCAGCAGCTCACGGGCCCTTGCCTCTGGAAACACCATATATTTT.